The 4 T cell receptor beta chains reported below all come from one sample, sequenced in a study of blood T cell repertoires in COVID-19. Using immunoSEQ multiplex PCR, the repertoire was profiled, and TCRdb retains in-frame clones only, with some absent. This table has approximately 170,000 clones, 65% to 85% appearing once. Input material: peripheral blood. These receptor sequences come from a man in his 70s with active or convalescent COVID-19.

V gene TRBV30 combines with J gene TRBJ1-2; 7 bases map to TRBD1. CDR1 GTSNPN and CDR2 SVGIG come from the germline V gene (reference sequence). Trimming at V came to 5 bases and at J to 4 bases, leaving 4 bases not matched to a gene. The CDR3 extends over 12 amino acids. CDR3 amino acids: CAWSGGGYGYTF. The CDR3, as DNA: TGTGCCTGGTCAGGGGGAGGCTATGGCTACACCTTC.

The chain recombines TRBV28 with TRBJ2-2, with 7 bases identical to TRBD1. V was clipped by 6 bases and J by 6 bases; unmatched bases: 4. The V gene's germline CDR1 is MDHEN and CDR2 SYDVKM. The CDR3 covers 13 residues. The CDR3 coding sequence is TGTGCCAGCAGCTACCAGGGGGCCGGGGAGCTGTTTTTT. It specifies CASSYQGAGELFF.

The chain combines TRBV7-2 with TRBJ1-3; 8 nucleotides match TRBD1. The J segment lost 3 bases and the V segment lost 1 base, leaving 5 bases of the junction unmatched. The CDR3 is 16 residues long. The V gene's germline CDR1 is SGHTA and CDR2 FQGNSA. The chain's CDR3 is CASSLGRGLSGNTIYF. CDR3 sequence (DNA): TGTGCCAGCAGCTTAGGCAGGGGGCTTAGTGGAAACACCATATATTTT.

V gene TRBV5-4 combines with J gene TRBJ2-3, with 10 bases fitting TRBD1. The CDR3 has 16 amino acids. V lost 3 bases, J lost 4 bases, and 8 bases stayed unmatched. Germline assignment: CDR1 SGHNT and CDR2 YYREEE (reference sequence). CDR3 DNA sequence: TGTGCCAGCAGCTGGAGGATGACAGGGGGCGCAGATACGCAGTATTTT. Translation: CASSWRMTGGADTQYF.